This record concerns one TCR beta chain sequence. Its antigen has not been determined. Within one base of it there is no much larger clone, and no base qualities were kept. The data were taken from a study of T cells in Graves' hyperthyroidism and ophthalmopathy (dated by TCRdb to the late 2010s). Looking at the study overall: To identify TCR V-J signatures that set the groups apart, the researchers used a discovery cohort of about a hundred patients, made up of around 42 with Graves' ophthalmopathy and 57 with stable Graves' hyperthyroidism. According to the paper, TCR Vbeta CDR3 sequencing was carried out on approximately 140 peripheral blood samples, which came from fewer than 50 ophthalmopathy, 75 or so hyperthyroidism and approximately 17 progressor patients. Prospective prediction of ophthalmopathy was tested in an independent validation cohort of 18 to 20 hyperthyroidism patients and around 16 patients who later progressed to ophthalmopathy. For training and testing, the 95 to 100 patients in the discovery cohort were randomly divided in a 7:3 ratio. The study also compared thyroid tissue and blood T-cell repertoires from about six Graves' hyperthyroidism patients. Following sampling, methimazole starting at 30 mg daily was given to hyperthyroidism patients, and high-dose intravenous methylprednisolone was given to ophthalmopathy patients. On the study overall, not on this receptor specifically: A 13 V-J signature model separated ophthalmopathy from stable hyperthyroidism, with around 90% sensitivity and approximately 81% specificity in cross-validation and 80%/75% in testing. Sample size was not statistically predetermined, and blinding of investigators to group allocation was not performed. Most expanded thyroid clonotypes (frequency above 0.001) were also detected in blood, suggesting blood repertoires may reflect thyroid immune responses. In validation, the model predicted progression to ophthalmopathy a median of roughly 6.1 months before onset, with about 70% sensitivity and around 76% specificity.

Exclusion was applied to patients with uncontrolled infections, other autoimmune diseases, pregnancy or lactation. Diagnoses were established on the basis of clinical symptoms, serum thyroxine and TRAb, thyroid ultrasound, and orbital computed tomography. Trizol reagent was used to extract total RNA, and RNA quality was then checked on an Agilent 2100 Bioanalyzer. The TCR beta CDR3 regions were amplified from RNA transcripts. The TCR CDR3 was subjected to a first round of RT-PCR using the HTBI primer set and the Qiagen OneStep RT-PCR kit. Libraries were constructed in a second round of multiplex PCR, after which size selection and purification were performed. Paired-end sequencing of the libraries was performed with 100 bp reads on an Illumina HiSeq2000. On the study's bioinformatics: SOAPnuke was used to process the raw data, removing reads that contained adapters or uncalled bases, had a mean Phred below 15, or lacked an exact match to the constant primer or identifier. COPE v1.2.5 was used to merge the high-quality paired reads, and each unique nucleotide sequence was defined as a clonotype. Clonotypes were aligned to IMGT TRBV, TRBD and TRBJ reference segments using MiTCR v1.1. The analysis was restricted to V-J combinations with a frequency above 0.0001, which together covered 99.2% of the repertoires. The TCS score was defined as F50 (clonal expansion) divided by E x V (chaos), with BLOSUM62-based TCRdist calculated between CDR3 peptides within each V-J. Welch's t-statistics and random forest reduced around 520 V-J features to 10 to 15, which were used in a naive Bayes classifier (R e1071). The Morisita-Horn index was used to measure how similar the thyroid and blood repertoires were. TCRdb applied fastp at Q25 and MiXCR to the public reads, then kept only in-frame beta chains. Records with the same CDR3 protein are collapsed into one entry carrying the most frequent genes and DNA. Here the V and J calls rest on TCRdb's processing, not on the authors' analysis. This sample holds about 660,000 distinct CDR3 sequences; approximately 42% were observed only once. The ten top clones hold approximately 7.2% of the sample.

This TCR came from an adult man with Graves' disease, either hyperthyroidism or ophthalmopathy (not recorded which). Sequenced material: peripheral blood or thyroid tissue (not recorded which).

Here is the DNA: TGTGCCAGTAGTAGGCGCAGGGGGTCCGGGGAGCTGTTTTTT. It encodes CASSRRRGSGELFF. Rearrangement joined TRBV19 to TRBJ2-2; the junction holds 7 bases that match TRBD1. Germline trimming amounts to 4 bases on V and 6 bases on J, with 5 as the count of junction bases outside the gene matches. The germline V gene (reference sequence) provides CDR1 LNHDA and CDR2 SQIVND. Counted from cysteine to phenylalanine, this CDR3 has 14 amino acids. The kept DNA is CDR3 alone, 42 bases in frame from the first base.